This T cell receptor beta chain came from a study of Ad26.COV2.S vaccination and SARS-CoV-2 variants. With V trimmed by 0 bases and J by 2 bases, 2 bases remained unmatched. From germline, CDR1 is SGDLS and CDR2 YYNGEE. This CDR3 region has 15 residues. Method: immunoSEQ multiplex PCR; TCRdb's copy keeps in-frame clones and lacks some. The sample has 250,000 to 300,000 clones, about 90% seen once; the top ten hold around 3%. The sample's treatment: around 19 received Ad26.COV2.S at low or high dose, single or two shots; roughly 5 received placebo; per-sample allocation not given. At day 63 after the first vaccine or placebo injection, samples were drawn.

V gene TRBV9 combines with J gene TRBJ2-7; TRBD1 agrees at 10 bases. The receptor was isolated from a person between 18 and 59 years old who received the Ad26.COV2.S COVID-19 vaccine or a placebo. This sample comprised peripheral blood, obtained in a trial of Ad26.COV2.S vaccine versus placebo. CDR3 coding DNA: TGTGCCAGCAGCGTAGCGGACAGGGGGACCTACGAGCAGTACTTC. Protein product: CASSVADRGTYEQYF.